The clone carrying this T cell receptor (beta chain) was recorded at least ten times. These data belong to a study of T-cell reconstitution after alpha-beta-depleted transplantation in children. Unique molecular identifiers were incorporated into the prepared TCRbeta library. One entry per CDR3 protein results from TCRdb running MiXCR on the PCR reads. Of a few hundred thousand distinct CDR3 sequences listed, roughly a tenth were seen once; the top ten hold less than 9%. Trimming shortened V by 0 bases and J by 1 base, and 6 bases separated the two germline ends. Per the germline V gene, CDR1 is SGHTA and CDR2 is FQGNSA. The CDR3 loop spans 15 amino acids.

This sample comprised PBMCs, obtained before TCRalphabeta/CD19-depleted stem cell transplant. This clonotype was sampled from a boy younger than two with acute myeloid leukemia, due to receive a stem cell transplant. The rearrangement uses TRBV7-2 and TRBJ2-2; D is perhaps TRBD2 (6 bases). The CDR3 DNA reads TGTGCCAGCAGCTTAGCGCGGGGGAACACCGGGGAGCTGTTTTTT. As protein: CASSLARGNTGELFF. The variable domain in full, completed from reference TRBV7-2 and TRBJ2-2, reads GAGVSQSPSNKVTEKGKDVELRCDPISGHTALYWYRQSLGQGLEFLIYFQGNSAPDKSGLPSDRFSAERTGGSVSTLTIQRTQQEDSAVYLCASSLARGNTGELFFGEGSRLTVL.